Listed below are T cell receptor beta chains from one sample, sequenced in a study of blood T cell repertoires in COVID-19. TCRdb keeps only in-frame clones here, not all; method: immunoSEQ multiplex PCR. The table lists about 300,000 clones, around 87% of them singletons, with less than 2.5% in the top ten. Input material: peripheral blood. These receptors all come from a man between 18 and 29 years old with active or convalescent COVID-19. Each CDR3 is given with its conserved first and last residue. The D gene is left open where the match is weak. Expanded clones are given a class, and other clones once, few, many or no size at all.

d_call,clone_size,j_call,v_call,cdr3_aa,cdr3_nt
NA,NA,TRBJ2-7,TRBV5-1,CASSQTPGTDYEQYF,TGCGCCAGCAGCCAAACCCCCGGGACTGACTACGAGCAGTACTTC
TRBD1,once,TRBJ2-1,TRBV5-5,CASSSQGYEQFF,TGTGCCAGCAGCTCACAGGGGTATGAGCAGTTCTTC
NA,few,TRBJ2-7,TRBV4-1,CASSQGPVLFSYEQYF,TGCGCCAGCAGCCAGGGCCCCGTGCTGTTCTCCTACGAGCAGTACTTC
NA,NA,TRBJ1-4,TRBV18,CASSLGGSAEKLFF,TGTGCCAGCTCACTAGGGGGAAGCGCCGAAAAACTGTTTTTT
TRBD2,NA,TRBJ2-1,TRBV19,CASSSRTSGNSYNEQFF,TGTGCCAGTAGTTCCCGGACTAGCGGGAACTCCTACAATGAGCAGTTCTTC
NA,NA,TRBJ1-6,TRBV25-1,CASSPSTDSPLHF,TGTGCCAGCAGTCCATCCACTGATTCACCCCTCCACTTT
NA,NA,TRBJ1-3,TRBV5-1,CASSFPRSGGGNTIYF,TGCGCCAGCAGTTTCCCTCGGTCAGGTGGCGGAAACACCATATATTTT
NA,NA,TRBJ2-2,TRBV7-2,CASSLGFETGELFF,TGTGCCAGCAGCTTAGGTTTTGAGACCGGGGAGCTGTTTTTT
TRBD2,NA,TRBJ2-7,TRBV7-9,CASAMQRGAEQYF,TGTGCCAGCGCCATGCAGCGGGGGGCCGAGCAGTACTTC
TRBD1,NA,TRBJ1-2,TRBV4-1,CASSLTGQGAYGYTF,TGCGCCAGCAGCCTGACGGGACAGGGGGCGTATGGCTACACCTTC
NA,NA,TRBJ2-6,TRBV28,CASSLRGYGGANVLTF,TGTGCCAGCAGTTTGCGAGGGTACGGTGGGGCCAACGTCCTGACTTTC
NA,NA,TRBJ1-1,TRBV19,CASSIQGNTEAFF,TGTGCCAGTAGTATACAGGGGAACACTGAAGCTTTCTTT
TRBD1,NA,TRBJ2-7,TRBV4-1,CASSQEAAGQVYEQYF,TGCGCCAGCAGCCAAGAGGCTGCGGGACAGGTCTACGAGCAGTACTTC
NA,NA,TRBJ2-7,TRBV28,CASGQPTPSYEQYF,TGTGCCAGCGGCCAGCCGACACCCTCCTACGAGCAGTACTTC
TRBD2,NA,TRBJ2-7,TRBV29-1,CSVERDSPYEQYF,TGCAGCGTCGAGCGGGACTCTCCCTACGAGCAGTACTTC
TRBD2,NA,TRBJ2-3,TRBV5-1,CASSSGLAGHTDTQYF,TGCGCCAGCAGCAGTGGACTAGCGGGGCACACAGATACGCAGTATTTT
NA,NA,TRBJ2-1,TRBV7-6,CASSWSGDEQFF,TGTGCCAGCAGCTGGTCAGGCGATGAGCAGTTCTTC
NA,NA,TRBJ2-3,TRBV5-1,CASSLSVTDTQYF,TGCGCCAGCAGCTTGTCGGTCACAGATACGCAGTATTTT
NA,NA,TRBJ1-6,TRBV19,CASSIQATSYNSPLHF,TGTGCCAGTAGTATCCAAGCCACGTCCTATAATTCACCCCTCCACTTT
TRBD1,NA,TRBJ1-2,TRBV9,CASSVTVDRAKGYTF,TGTGCCAGCAGCGTAACCGTGGACAGGGCGAAAGGCTACACCTTC
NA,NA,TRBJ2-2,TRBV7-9,CASSLARLTNTGELFF,TGTGCCAGCAGCTTAGCGCGGTTGACGAACACCGGGGAGCTGTTTTTT
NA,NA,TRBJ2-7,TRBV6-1,CASSEVYSPYEQYF,TGTGCCAGCAGTGAAGTTTACAGCCCCTACGAGCAGTACTTC
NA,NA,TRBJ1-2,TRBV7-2,CASSLWYSTTNYGYTF,TGTGCCAGCAGCTTATGGTACTCGACAACAAACTATGGCTACACCTTC
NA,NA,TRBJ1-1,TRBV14,CASRATGQNLNEAFF,TGTGCCAGCAGAGCAACAGGTCAAAACCTAAACGAAGCTTTCTTT
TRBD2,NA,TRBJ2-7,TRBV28,CASSLASGFSYEQYF,TGTGCCAGCAGTTTAGCTAGCGGGTTCTCCTACGAGCAGTACTTC
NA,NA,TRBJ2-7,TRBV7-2,CASSRGSLISEQYF,TGTGCCAGCAGCCGCGGGTCCCTGATATCCGAGCAGTACTTC
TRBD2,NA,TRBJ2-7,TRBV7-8,CASSSRVGLVSYSALEQYF,TGTGCCAGCAGCTCCCGGGTTGGACTAGTAAGCTACTCGGCCCTCGAGCAGTACTTC
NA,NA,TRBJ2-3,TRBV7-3,CASSLTPVTDTQYF,TGTGCCAGCAGCTTAACCCCCGTCACAGATACGCAGTATTTT